The entry below gives a single T cell receptor beta chain sequence along with its context. No antigen is known for it. The source of the sample is a study of shared clonotypes between healthy human individuals. General study points: Naive subsets, compared against memory subsets, generally had larger estimated richness values. Clonotypes not shared had lower generation probabilities than those common to all four donors.

The split of CD4+ cells yielded CD45RA+ naive and CD45RA-negative memory subsets. The table came from immunoSEQ multiplex PCR; TCRdb's copy has only in-frame clones and leaves some out. The table shows more than 1,200,000 clones, with 98% to 99% occurring only once. This clonotype originated in a man younger than 40 in good health. Material: naive CD4+ T cells sorted from blood. The subset is: CD45RA+ positively selected.

The CDR3, as DNA: TGTGCCAGCCTAGGCGCCTACAATGAGCAGTTCTTC. Protein product: CASLGAYNEQFF. V gene TRBV28 combines with J gene TRBJ2-1; the D is unclear. Germline V gene lookup returns CDR1 MDHEN and CDR2 SYDVKM. V lost 8 bases to trimming and J lost 2 bases, with 7 bases between them. The CDR3 is 12 amino acids.